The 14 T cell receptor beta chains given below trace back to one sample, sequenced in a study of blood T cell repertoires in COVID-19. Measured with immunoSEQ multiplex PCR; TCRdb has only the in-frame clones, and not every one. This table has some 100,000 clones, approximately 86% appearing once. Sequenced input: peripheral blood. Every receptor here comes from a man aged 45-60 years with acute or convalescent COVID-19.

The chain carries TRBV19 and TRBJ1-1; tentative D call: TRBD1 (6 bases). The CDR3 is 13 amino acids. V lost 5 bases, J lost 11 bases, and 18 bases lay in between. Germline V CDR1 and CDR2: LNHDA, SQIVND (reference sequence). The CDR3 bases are TGTGCCAGTAGTCCTTACAGGGAAATCGGGGCTTTCTTT. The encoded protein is CASSPYREIGAFF.

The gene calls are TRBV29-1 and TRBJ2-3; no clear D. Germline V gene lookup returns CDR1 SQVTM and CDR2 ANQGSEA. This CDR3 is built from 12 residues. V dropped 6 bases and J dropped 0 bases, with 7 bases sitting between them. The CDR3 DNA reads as TGCAGCGTGGTACAGAGCACAGATACGCAGTATTTT. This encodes CSVVQSTDTQYF.

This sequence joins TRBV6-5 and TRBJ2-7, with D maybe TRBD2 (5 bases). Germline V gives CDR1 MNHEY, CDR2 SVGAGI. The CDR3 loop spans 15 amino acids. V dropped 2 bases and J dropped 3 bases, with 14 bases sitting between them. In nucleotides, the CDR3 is TGTGCCAGCAGTTACATGGGAAGAGGAGGCTACGAGCAGTACTTC. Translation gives CASSYMGRGGYEQYF.

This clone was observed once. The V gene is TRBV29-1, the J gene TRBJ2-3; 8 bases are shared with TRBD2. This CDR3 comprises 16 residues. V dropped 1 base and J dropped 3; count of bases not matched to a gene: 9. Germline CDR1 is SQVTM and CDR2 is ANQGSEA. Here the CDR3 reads CSVEGWSGGQTDTQYF. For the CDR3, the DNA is TGCAGCGTTGAAGGTTGGTCGGGAGGGCAGACAGATACGCAGTATTTT.

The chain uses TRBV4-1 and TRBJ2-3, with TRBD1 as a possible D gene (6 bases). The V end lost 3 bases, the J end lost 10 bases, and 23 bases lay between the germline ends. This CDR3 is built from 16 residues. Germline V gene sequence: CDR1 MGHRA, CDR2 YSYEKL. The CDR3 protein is CASSQPGTQLVDPQYF. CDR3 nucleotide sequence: TGCGCCAGCAGCCAGCCGGGGACACAGTTGGTCGATCCGCAGTATTTT.

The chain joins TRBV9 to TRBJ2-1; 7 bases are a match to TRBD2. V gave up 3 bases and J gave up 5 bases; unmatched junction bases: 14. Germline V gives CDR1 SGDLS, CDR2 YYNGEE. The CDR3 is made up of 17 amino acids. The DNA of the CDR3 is TGTGCCAGCAGCGGAAAGGGAGGGCAGTTCTGGGACAATGAGCAGTTCTTC. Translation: CASSGKGGQFWDNEQFF.

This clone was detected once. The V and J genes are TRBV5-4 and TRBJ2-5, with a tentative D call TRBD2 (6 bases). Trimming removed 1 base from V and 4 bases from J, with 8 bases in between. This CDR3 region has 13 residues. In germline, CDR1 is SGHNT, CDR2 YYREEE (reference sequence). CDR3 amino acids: CASSLSTRETQYF. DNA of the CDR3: TGTGCCAGCAGCTTGTCGACTAGAGAGACCCAGTACTTC.

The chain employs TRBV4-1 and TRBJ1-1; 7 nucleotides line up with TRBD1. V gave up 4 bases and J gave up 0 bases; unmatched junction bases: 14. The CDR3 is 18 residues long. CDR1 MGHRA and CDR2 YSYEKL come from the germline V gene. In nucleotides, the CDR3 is TGCGCCAGCAGCCTCCACCCTGGTGCGGGACAGATGAACACTGAAGCTTTCTTT. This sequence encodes CASSLHPGAGQMNTEAFF.

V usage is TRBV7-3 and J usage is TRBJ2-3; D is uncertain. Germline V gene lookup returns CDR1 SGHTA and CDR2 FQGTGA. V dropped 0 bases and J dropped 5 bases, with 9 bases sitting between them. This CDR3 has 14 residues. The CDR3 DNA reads TGTGCCAGCAGCTTAACCCCGGGTGTAGATACGCAGTATTTT. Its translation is CASSLTPGVDTQYF.

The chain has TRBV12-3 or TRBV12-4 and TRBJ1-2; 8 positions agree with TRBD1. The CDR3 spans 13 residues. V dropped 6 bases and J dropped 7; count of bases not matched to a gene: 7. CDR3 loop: CASSLGTGGGYTF. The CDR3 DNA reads TGTGCCAGCAGCCTTGGGACAGGCGGTGGCTACACCTTC.

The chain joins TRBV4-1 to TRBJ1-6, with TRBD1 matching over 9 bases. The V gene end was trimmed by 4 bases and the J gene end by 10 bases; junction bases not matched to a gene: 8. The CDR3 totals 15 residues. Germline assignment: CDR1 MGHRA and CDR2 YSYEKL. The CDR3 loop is CASSPWTGEESPLHF. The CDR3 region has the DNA TGCGCCAGCAGCCCCTGGACAGGGGAGGAATCACCCCTCCACTTT.

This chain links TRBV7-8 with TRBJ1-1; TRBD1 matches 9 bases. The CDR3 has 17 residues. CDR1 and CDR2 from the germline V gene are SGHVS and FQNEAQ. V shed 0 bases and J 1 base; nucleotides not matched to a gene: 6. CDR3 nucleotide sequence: TGTGCCAGCAGCTTAGCGCCCGGGACAGGGACGAACACTGAAGCTTTCTTT. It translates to CASSLAPGTGTNTEAFF.

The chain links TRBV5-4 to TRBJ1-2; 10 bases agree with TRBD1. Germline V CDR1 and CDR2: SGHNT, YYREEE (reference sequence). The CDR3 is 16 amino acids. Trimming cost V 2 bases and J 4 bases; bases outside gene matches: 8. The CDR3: CASSFQGQGSLYGYTF. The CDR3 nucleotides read TGTGCCAGCAGCTTTCAGGGACAGGGGTCCCTCTATGGCTACACCTTC.

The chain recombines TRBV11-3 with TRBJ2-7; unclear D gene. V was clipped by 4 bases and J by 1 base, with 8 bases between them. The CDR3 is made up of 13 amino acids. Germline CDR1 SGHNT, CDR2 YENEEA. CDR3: CASSSPRSYEQYF. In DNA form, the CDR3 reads TGTGCCAGCAGCTCGCCGAGATCCTACGAGCAGTACTTC.